These 29 T cell receptor beta chains came from one sample sequenced in a study of T cells in localized non-small cell lung cancer. Some clones are missing from TCRdb's copy, which holds only in-frame ones; the method was immunoSEQ multiplex PCR. Of approximately 83,000 clones listed, around nine tenths are singletons. Sample: peripheral blood, taken before any cancer treatment. These receptors were collected from a woman aged 35-75 years with stage I squamous cell lung carcinoma.

The rearrangement joins TRBV27 to TRBJ2-7; D perhaps matches TRBD1 (5 bases). This CDR3 spans 15 amino acids. Germline CDR1 is MNHEY and CDR2 is SMNVEV (reference sequence). Trimming shortened V by 2 bases and J by 3 bases, and 14 bases separated the two germline ends. The CDR3 DNA is TGTGCCAGCAGTTTAGCGAGACAGAAGATCTACGAGCAGTACTTC. It codes for CASSLARQKIYEQYF.

V is TRBV18 and J is TRBJ2-6; D is unclear. V was pared by 6 bases and J by 0 bases, with 9 bases between. This CDR3 spans 15 amino acids. Germline V gene lookup returns CDR1 KGHSH and CDR2 LQKENI. Written as DNA, the CDR3 is TGTGCCAGCTCCCCTGCCCCCTCTGGGGCCAACGTCCTGACTTTC. This gives the protein CASSPAPSGANVLTF.

The V call is TRBV11-3, the J call TRBJ1-6; D is ambiguous. The CDR3 is 19 residues long. From germline, CDR1 is SGHNT and CDR2 YENEEA. V shed 2 bases and J shed 0 bases, with 17 bases lying between them. In DNA form, the CDR3 reads TGTGCCAGCAGCTTATTAAATCCGGGGTCCATCTCCTATAATTCACCCCTCCACTTT. Amino acids: CASSLLNPGSISYNSPLHF.

V is TRBV4-2 and J is TRBJ2-1, with D maybe TRBD1 (6 bases). This CDR3 is 19 amino acids long. V lost 0 bases, J lost 2 bases, and 20 bases lay in between. In germline, CDR1 is LGHNA, CDR2 YNFKEQ. The CDR3 DNA reads as TGTGCCAGCAGCCAAGAAGTATGGCGGTCAGGGGCGGCCTACAATGAGCAGTTCTTC. Protein: CASSQEVWRSGAAYNEQFF.

In DNA form, the CDR3 reads TGCGCCAGCAGCGAACAAGGGGCTGGCACAGATACGCAGTATTTT. Its translation: CASSEQGAGTDTQYF. V gene TRBV5-1 combines with J gene TRBJ2-3; weak D call: TRBD1 (5 bases). V was pared by 4 bases and J by 1 base, with 13 bases between. CDR1 is SGHRS, CDR2 YFSETQ, per germline. The length of the CDR3 is 15 residues.

The chain uses TRBV29-1 and TRBJ2-1; 10 bases match TRBD2. This CDR3 is 16 amino acids long. V was pared by 7 bases and J by 1 base, with 10 bases of the junction left unmatched. Looked up from germline, CDR1 is SQVTM and CDR2 is ANQGSEA. CDR3 sequence: CSAEGSGGYSYNEQFF. CDR3 sequence (DNA): TGCAGCGCAGAGGGTAGCGGGGGGTATTCCTACAATGAGCAGTTCTTC.

V usage is TRBV11-2 and J usage is TRBJ2-5; D possibly uses TRBD1 or TRBD2 (6 bases each). V lost 1 base and J 4 bases, leaving 16 bases between the germline ends. CDR3 length equals 16 residues. The germline V gene encodes CDR1 SGHAT and CDR2 FQNNGV. The CDR3 nucleotides are TGTGCCAGCAGCTTAGTCCCGGGGGCGAAGCCAGAGACCCAGTACTTC. Translating it yields CASSLVPGAKPETQYF.

This rearrangement joins TRBV13 to TRBJ2-6, with no clear D. The CDR3 covers 16 residues. Between the trimmed V and J ends, which lost 2 bases and 0 bases, there was a span of 8 bases. Germline CDR1 is PRHDT and CDR2 is FYEKMQ (reference sequence). Here the CDR3 reads CASSLRGFSGANVLTF. The CDR3 coding sequence is TGTGCCAGCAGCTTAAGAGGCTTCTCTGGGGCCAACGTCCTGACTTTC.

The genes are TRBV27 and TRBJ1-6, with D possibly matching TRBD1 (5 bases). The CDR3 extends over 16 amino acids. Germline values: CDR1 MNHEY, CDR2 SMNVEV (reference sequence). Trimming took 3 bases from V and 7 from J, leaving 16 bases between them. The CDR3 loop reads CASSFQGLGGNSPLHF. In DNA form, the CDR3 reads TGTGCCAGCAGTTTCCAGGGATTGGGGGGGAATTCACCCCTCCACTTT.

The V call is TRBV6-1, the J call TRBJ1-2, with D perhaps TRBD1 (5 bases). The CDR3 is made up of 18 amino acids. V was clipped by 0 bases and J by 2 bases, with 19 bases between them. In germline, CDR1 is MNHNS, CDR2 SASEGT. The DNA of the CDR3 is TGTGCCAGCAGTGAAGCGGTAGGTGCGGCCAGGGAAAACTATGGCTACACCTTC. Translating gives CASSEAVGAARENYGYTF.

This chain links TRBV10-3 with TRBJ1-1; 10 positions agree with TRBD1. Germline CDR1 and CDR2: ENHRY and SYGVKD. The V and J ends lost 5 bases and 5 bases, in that order; junction bases with no gene match: 2. This CDR3 comprises 13 residues. CDR3 region: CAISPGQGTEAFF. The CDR3 DNA follows: TGTGCCATCAGTCCGGGACAGGGGACTGAAGCTTTCTTT.

CDR3 DNA: TGCGCCAGCAGCTCCCCGGGACGGATGAACACTGAAGCTTTCTTT. Amino acid sequence: CASSSPGRMNTEAFF. The genes are TRBV5-1 and TRBJ1-1, with D perhaps TRBD1 (5 bases). The V gene's germline CDR1 is SGHRS and CDR2 YFSETQ. This CDR3 comprises 15 residues. Trimming cost V 3 bases and J 0 bases, with 12 bases left between them.

V is TRBV5-4 and J is TRBJ2-5; tentative D call: TRBD1 (5 bases). The CDR3 is made up of 18 amino acids. Per the germline V gene, CDR1 is SGHNT and CDR2 is YYREEE (reference sequence). Trimming left V 0 bases short and J 0 bases short, with 18 bases between. CDR3 region: CASSLDIVTAIYQETQYF. Here the CDR3 DNA reads TGTGCCAGCAGCTTGGATATCGTGACAGCGATCTACCAAGAGACCCAGTACTTC.

V gene TRBV6-5 combines with J gene TRBJ2-6; D is uncertain. The CDR3 extends over 15 amino acids. Germline V CDR1 and CDR2: MNHEY, SVGAGI. V was shortened by 2 bases and J by 0 bases, with 5 bases between the two germline ends. CDR3 DNA sequence: TGTGCCAGCAGTTACAGGCCCTCTGGGGCCAACGTCCTGACTTTC. This sequence encodes CASSYRPSGANVLTF.

The gene calls are TRBV5-6 and TRBJ1-5, with D perhaps TRBD1 (6 bases). Germline V gene data show CDR1 as SGHDT and CDR2 as YYEEEE. The V end lost 2 bases, the J end lost 5 bases, and 14 bases lay between the germline ends. The CDR3 covers 15 residues. Written as DNA, the CDR3 is TGTGCCAGCAGCTTCTGGAAGGGGGTTCATCAGCCCCAGCATTTT. This sequence encodes CASSFWKGVHQPQHF. The full variable domain, with the rest looked up from reference TRBV5-6 and TRBJ1-5, is DAGVTQSPTHLIKTRGQQVTLRCSPKSGHDTVSWYQQALGQGPQFIFQYYEEEERQRGNFPDRFSGHQFPNYSSELNVNALLLGDSALYLCASSFWKGVHQPQHFGDGTRLSIL.

The V gene is TRBV20-1, the J gene TRBJ2-1, with D hard to call. V was shortened by 5 bases and J by 8 bases, with 7 bases between the two germline ends. Germline lookup yields CDR1 DFQATT and CDR2 SNEGSKA (reference sequence). The CDR3 sequence is 10 residues long. For the CDR3, the DNA is TGCAGTGCTGGGGTCGATGAGCAGTTCTTC. Translation gives CSAGVDEQFF.

The rearrangement uses TRBV30 and TRBJ1-2, with D hard to call. Germline V gene lookup returns CDR1 GTSNPN and CDR2 SVGIG (reference sequence). The CDR3 is 16 amino acids. Deletions cut 8 bases from V and 6 bases from J, with 28 bases between. In DNA form, the CDR3 reads TGTGCCGGCCACAAATTGGGCCACTTAAGAGATAATGGCTACACCTTC. Translating gives CAGHKLGHLRDNGYTF.

J is TRBJ2-3 and V is TRBV9, with 9 bases aligning to TRBD2. Germline values: CDR1 SGDLS, CDR2 YYNGEE. The CDR3 sequence is 17 residues long. Trimming at V came to 3 bases and at J to 2 bases, leaving 10 bases not matched to a gene. CDR3: CASSALLSGGTTDTQYF. DNA of the CDR3: TGTGCCAGCAGCGCCCTTTTGAGCGGGGGGACCACAGATACGCAGTATTTT.

The rearrangement joins TRBV9 to TRBJ1-2, with 7 bases matching TRBD1. Germline V gene sequence: CDR1 SGDLS, CDR2 YYNGEE. Trimming took 3 bases from V and 4 from J; bases not matched to a gene: 9. The CDR3 covers 15 residues. In DNA form, the CDR3 reads TGTGCCAGCAGCGCGGAGACAGGGTACTTCTATGGCTACACCTTC. This gives the protein CASSAETGYFYGYTF.

The chain uses TRBV5-1 and TRBJ1-4; tentatively, D is TRBD1 (5 bases). The CDR3 runs to 12 residues. V lost 5 bases to trimming and J lost 8 bases, with 10 bases between them. Germline lookup yields CDR1 SGHRS and CDR2 YFSETQ. The CDR3 loop is CASSSNREKLFF. The CDR3 nucleotides are TGCGCCAGCAGTTCCAACAGGGAAAAACTGTTTTTT.

V and J are TRBV7-6 and TRBJ1-1; D not certain. V was cut by 5 bases and J by 4 bases, with 23 bases left in between. The germline gives CDR1 SGHVS, CDR2 FNYEAQ. CDR3 length: 17 residues. CDR3 loop: CASSPGEYRAWSTEAFF. The CDR3, as DNA: TGTGCCAGCAGCCCCGGGGAGTACCGAGCGTGGAGCACTGAAGCTTTCTTT.

The sample holds one count of this clone. The chain uses TRBV19 and TRBJ1-5; D perhaps matches TRBD1 (5 bases). The CDR3 is made up of 16 amino acids. Germline CDR1 is LNHDA and CDR2 is SQIVND (reference sequence). V lost 1 base and J lost 2, with 12 bases in between. In nucleotides, the CDR3 is TGTGCCAGTAGTATAGTAGGGGCGAGGGGCAATCAGCCCCAGCATTTT. It translates to CASSIVGARGNQPQHF.

The chain is built from TRBV27 and TRBJ2-7, with 8 bases identical to TRBD1. Germline loops: CDR1 MNHEY, CDR2 SMNVEV (reference sequence). The CDR3 runs to 14 residues. V shed 2 bases, J shed 2 bases, and the junction held 2 bases outside the gene matches. CDR3 bases: TGTGCCAGCAGTTTAGGACAGGGTACCTACGAGCAGTACTTC. Its translation: CASSLGQGTYEQYF.

V is TRBV19 and J is TRBJ1-3; no reliable D call. Trimming cost V 10 bases and J 0 bases, with 10 bases left between them. Germline V gene data show CDR1 as LNHDA and CDR2 as SQIVND (reference sequence). This CDR3 is built from 13 residues. DNA for the CDR3: TGTGCCACGGGATACCGCTCTGGAAACACCATATATTTT. Its protein product is CATGYRSGNTIYF.

The chain combines TRBV27 with TRBJ1-3; D is possibly TRBD1 (6 bases). V dropped 5 bases and J dropped 1 base, with 21 bases sitting between them. The CDR3 consists of 18 residues. Germline V lookup: CDR1 MNHEY, CDR2 SMNVEV (reference sequence). CDR3 sequence: CASSLGGGPTSSGNTIYF. CDR3 nucleotide sequence: TGTGCCAGCAGTCTTGGAGGGGGACCGACCTCTTCTGGAAACACCATATATTTT.

This clone was seen a handful of times. The chain joins TRBV5-1 to TRBJ2-6, with a possible D match to TRBD1 (5 bases). This CDR3 has 17 amino acids. Germline lookup yields CDR1 SGHRS and CDR2 YFSETQ. Between the trimmed V and J ends, which lost 0 bases and 0 bases, there was a span of 10 bases. CDR3 bases: TGCGCCAGCAGCTTGGGGTCAGGGTTCTCTGGGGCCAACGTCCTGACTTTC. Translated, it gives CASSLGSGFSGANVLTF.

V usage is TRBV6-1 and J usage is TRBJ1-6, with 7 bases aligning to TRBD1. Germline V lookup: CDR1 MNHNS, CDR2 SASEGT. The CDR3 loop spans 13 amino acids. Trimming cost V 2 bases and J 14 bases; bases outside gene matches: 6. The CDR3 bases are TGTGCCAGCAGTGAAACACAGGGGTTGACCCTCCACTTT. This translates into CASSETQGLTLHF.

About this clone itself: Other DNA sequences in this specimen translate into the identical CDR3. The CDR3 loop is CASSSRDRESPLHF. The CDR3 region has the DNA TGTGCCAGCAGCTCTCGGGACAGAGAGTCACCCCTCCACTTT. The rearrangement links TRBV7-9 to TRBJ1-6, with 7 nucleotides matching TRBD1. The germline V gene has CDR1 SEHNR and CDR2 FQNEAQ (reference sequence). V shed 4 bases, J shed 10 bases, and the junction held 7 bases outside the gene matches. This CDR3 has 14 residues.

V is TRBV13 and J is TRBJ2-3, with D possibly being TRBD1 or TRBD2 (6 bases each). CDR3 length: 15 amino acids. With 5 bases removed from V and 1 base from J, the gap between germline ends came to 13 bases. Germline V gene sequence: CDR1 PRHDT, CDR2 FYEKMQ (reference sequence). Here the CDR3 DNA reads TGTGCCAGCAGCGAAGTAGGGGGGCGCACAGATACGCAGTATTTT. It translates to CASSEVGGRTDTQYF.